The rows below give T cell receptor beta chains drawn from one sample of a study of blood T cell repertoires in COVID-19. Data came from immunoSEQ multiplex PCR; TCRdb stores just in-frame clones and leaves some out. The table includes tens of thousands of clones, roughly 81% detected once. The source material was peripheral blood. Receptors originate from an older woman with acute or convalescent COVID-19. Both conserved end residues are trimmed from each CDR3.

J gene: TRBJ1-1
V gene: TRBV2
CDR3 protein: ASSITSEAF

J gene: TRBJ1-1
V gene: TRBV14
CDR3 protein: ASSQALNTEAF

J gene: TRBJ1-1
V gene: TRBV19
CDR3 protein: ASNKVGGWNTEAF

J gene: TRBJ2-5
V gene: TRBV7-2
CDR3 protein: ASSLERASQETQY

J gene: TRBJ1-2
V gene: TRBV18
CDR3 protein: ASSPRQGPLYGYT

J gene: TRBJ1-2
V gene: TRBV7-2
CDR3 protein: ASSLVSQGARGYT

J gene: TRBJ1-2
V gene: TRBV18
CDR3 protein: ASSSQGGSYGYT

J gene: TRBJ1-5
V gene: TRBV24-1
CDR3 protein: ATQDWQGNQPQH

J gene: TRBJ1-5
V gene: TRBV30
CDR3 protein: AWAGGRNQPQH

J gene: TRBJ1-4
V gene: TRBV7-9
CDR3 protein: ASSLNSGTSALQLF

J gene: TRBJ1-3
V gene: TRBV4-1
CDR3 protein: ASSQEPAGASGNTIY

J gene: TRBJ2-1
V gene: TRBV11-2
CDR3 protein: ASTQGVESYNEQF

J gene: TRBJ1-5
V gene: TRBV25-1
CDR3 protein: ASSVQGSNQPQH

J gene: TRBJ2-7
V gene: TRBV2
CDR3 protein: ASSDLSYEQY

J gene: TRBJ2-1
V gene: TRBV9
CDR3 protein: ASSPQMANNEQF

J gene: TRBJ1-6
V gene: TRBV25-1
CDR3 protein: ASSGTGHPNSPLH

J gene: TRBJ2-2
V gene: TRBV19
CDR3 protein: ASSLYTGELF

J gene: TRBJ2-1
V gene: TRBV19
CDR3 protein: ASSSAGTGGDYNEQF

J gene: TRBJ2-3
V gene: TRBV5-1
CDR3 protein: ASSLGGSRDTQY

J gene: TRBJ1-3
V gene: TRBV19
CDR3 protein: ASSIRSSGNTIY

J gene: TRBJ1-1
V gene: TRBV20-1
CDR3 protein: SASSPTEAF

J gene: TRBJ1-5
V gene: TRBV5-5
CDR3 protein: ASSLSTGALSQPQH

J gene: TRBJ2-7
V gene: TRBV29-1
CDR3 protein: SVEEGAGEQY

J gene: TRBJ1-5
V gene: TRBV20-1
CDR3 protein: SASSGLNQPQH

J gene: TRBJ2-1
V gene: TRBV5-4
CDR3 protein: ASIGSGALYNEQF

J gene: TRBJ1-1
V gene: TRBV19
CDR3 protein: ASSIGSTEAF

J gene: TRBJ2-7
V gene: TRBV5-4
CDR3 protein: ASSLIQGLTYEQY

J gene: TRBJ2-3
V gene: TRBV12-5
CDR3 protein: ASGLVGSDTQY

J gene: TRBJ1-3
V gene: TRBV5-1
CDR3 protein: ASSLGTVDSGNTIY

J gene: TRBJ2-3
V gene: TRBV14
CDR3 protein: ASSQGSLSTDTQY

J gene: TRBJ2-7
V gene: TRBV9
CDR3 protein: ASSSRPGPYEQY

J gene: TRBJ1-4
V gene: TRBV5-1
CDR3 protein: ASSLTSGQGNEKLF

J gene: TRBJ1-2
V gene: TRBV19
CDR3 protein: ASSAAGRSYT

J gene: TRBJ2-2
V gene: TRBV29-1
CDR3 protein: SANRGRAGELF

J gene: TRBJ1-1
V gene: TRBV5-5
CDR3 protein: ASSSGTGRLSEAF

J gene: TRBJ1-1
V gene: TRBV30
CDR3 protein: AWGDRWSAF

J gene: TRBJ2-1
V gene: TRBV7-8
CDR3 protein: ASSAREGSVNEQF

J gene: TRBJ2-3
V gene: TRBV5-1
CDR3 protein: ASRGAGTEAGSSTDTQY

J gene: TRBJ2-6
V gene: TRBV28
CDR3 protein: ASSSGSGTSGANVLT

J gene: TRBJ2-1
V gene: TRBV7-3
CDR3 protein: ASSLTPSGGAVEQF

J gene: TRBJ2-5
V gene: TRBV27
CDR3 protein: ASSIRQGRIETQY

J gene: TRBJ2-3
V gene: TRBV2
CDR3 protein: ASKSGSHTDTQY

J gene: TRBJ2-1
V gene: TRBV6-5
CDR3 protein: ASRTSNEQF

J gene: TRBJ2-5
V gene: TRBV5-5
CDR3 protein: ASSLEAGRETQY

J gene: TRBJ2-3
V gene: TRBV27
CDR3 protein: ASSFIGTSGRRDTQY

J gene: TRBJ1-1
V gene: TRBV29-1
CDR3 protein: SVTGHKNTEAF

J gene: TRBJ2-1
V gene: TRBV6-5
CDR3 protein: ASTGTGGQF

J gene: TRBJ1-6
V gene: TRBV30
CDR3 protein: AWSARTGGNSPLH

J gene: TRBJ2-3
V gene: TRBV4-1
CDR3 protein: ASSHSGGAPDTQY

J gene: TRBJ1-1
V gene: TRBV19
CDR3 protein: ATSDPPKDTEAF

J gene: TRBJ2-7
V gene: TRBV10-3
CDR3 protein: AISPQTYEQY

J gene: TRBJ1-1
V gene: TRBV6-5
CDR3 protein: ASRGRANTEAF

J gene: TRBJ1-5
V gene: TRBV7-2
CDR3 protein: ASSFLQGGQPQH